The 21 T cell receptor beta chains presented below share a single source sample, sequenced in a study of blood T cells in healthy people across ages. The use of a sample-barcoded 5' primer and a J-beta primer mix characterized a second PCR of roughly 6 to 11 cycles. TCRdb analysed the 5' RACE reads with MiXCR anew, one entry per CDR3 protein. This sample carries more than 600,000 distinct CDR3 sequences, 25% of them seen once, and the ten largest clones take under 10%. These same data were also listed under a study on T cells of mothers and their children.

Input material: blood. Receptors were obtained from a boy aged 5-17 years in good health.

The rearrangement links TRBV7-2 to TRBJ2-3; D uncertain. CDR3 length: 14 residues. Germline CDR1 is SGHTA and CDR2 is FQGNSA. V dropped 4 bases and J dropped 0 bases, with 8 bases sitting between them. CDR3: CASSSRASTDTQYF. The CDR3 DNA reads TGTGCCAGCAGCTCCCGAGCTAGCACAGATACGCAGTATTTT.

The chain is built from TRBV29-1 and TRBJ2-6; no reliable D call. V lost 3 bases to trimming and J lost 2 bases, with 8 bases between them. Germline CDR1 reads SQVTM; CDR2 reads ANQGSEA. The CDR3 has 14 residues. The CDR3 loop reads CSVDGQAGANVLTF. The CDR3 DNA reads TGCAGCGTTGACGGGCAAGCTGGGGCCAACGTCCTGACTTTC.

On this clonotype itself: In this CDR3 the conserved last residue, phenylalanine or tryptophan, is missing, so a read error is likely. The chain has TRBV7-9 and TRBJ2-7, with 8 bases fitting TRBD2. The J call may be in error: the DNA end matches TRBJ2-5 better. Germline CDR1 reads SEHNR; CDR2 reads FQNEAQ (reference sequence). The CDR3 contains 13 residues. CDR3 loop: CASWNSGNETQYL. Here the CDR3 DNA reads TGTGCCAGTTGGAATAGCGGGAACGAGACCCAGTACCTC.

This chain connects TRBV29-1 to TRBJ2-3, with 7 bases matching TRBD2. The germline V gene encodes CDR1 SQVTM and CDR2 ANQGSEA. The V gene end was trimmed by 0 bases and the J gene end by 4 bases; junction bases not matched to a gene: 13. The CDR3 contains 17 residues. CDR3 sequence reads: CSVEDISGAQRPDTQYF. The CDR3 nucleotides are TGCAGCGTTGAAGACATCAGCGGGGCCCAGAGACCAGATACGCAGTATTTT.

This clonotype turned up a few times. The V call is TRBV7-2, the J call TRBJ2-7; 13 bases agree with TRBD2. With 5 bases clipped from V and 2 bases from J, the junction kept 6 bases outside the gene matches. The CDR3 runs to 16 residues. Per germline, CDR1 SGHTA and CDR2 FQGNSA. Here the CDR3 reads CASSIWTSGGPYEQYF. The DNA for the CDR3 is TGTGCCAGCAGCATCTGGACTAGCGGGGGCCCCTACGAGCAGTACTTC.

A few counts support this clonotype. The junction and the germline gene differ at one end; a read error may be behind it. V is TRBV7-9 and J is TRBJ2-5, with D perhaps TRBD2 (6 bases). Germline lookup yields CDR1 SEHNR and CDR2 FQNEAQ (reference sequence). The CDR3 length is 13 residues. CDR3 amino acids: CASSPTSQETRYF. The CDR3 bases are TGTGCCAGCAGTCCCACTAGCCAAGAGACCCGGTACTTC.

This clonotype came up a few times. The chain combines TRBV5-1 with TRBJ2-1, with a tentative D call TRBD2 (5 bases). CDR1 is SGHRS and CDR2 is YFSETQ in the germline V gene. This CDR3 comprises 11 residues. Trimming left V 0 bases short and J 13 bases short, with 8 bases between. CDR3 sequence reads: CASSLGETQFF. The CDR3 DNA is TGCGCCAGCAGCTTGGGGGAGACTCAGTTCTTC. The whole variable domain, filled in from reference TRBV5-1 and TRBJ2-1, reads KAGVTQTPRYLIKTRGQQVTLSCSPISGHRSVSWYQQTPGQGLQFLFEYFSETQRNKGNFPGRFSGRQFSNSRSEMNVSTLELGDSALYLCASSLGETQFFGPGTRLTVL.

V is TRBV6-2 or TRBV6-3 and J is TRBJ2-5; D possibly corresponds to TRBD1 (6 bases). This CDR3 has 14 residues. V was shortened by 5 bases and J by 1 base, with 11 bases between the two germline ends. The germline V gene encodes CDR1 MNHEY and CDR2 SVGEGT. For the CDR3, the DNA is TGTGCCAGCAGTAAACAGGGCGGCCAAGAGACCCAGTACTTC. It is translated as CASSKQGGQETQYF.

V gene TRBV13 combines with J gene TRBJ1-1; D might be TRBD1 (6 bases). Trimming left V 6 bases short and J 4 bases short, with 21 bases between. Germline values: CDR1 PRHDT, CDR2 FYEKMQ (reference sequence). This CDR3 contains 16 residues. CDR3 sequence reads: CASSYGGGIAGTEAFF. DNA of the CDR3: TGTGCCAGCAGTTACGGAGGGGGGATCGCAGGCACTGAAGCTTTCTTT. The variable domain in full, completed from reference TRBV13 and TRBJ1-1, reads AAGVIQSPRHLIKEKRETATLKCYPIPRHDTVYWYQQGPGQDPQFLISFYEKMQSDKGSIPDRFSAQQFSDYHSELNMSSLELGDSALYFCASSYGGGIAGTEAFFGQGTRLTVV.

The rearrangement uses TRBV12-3 or TRBV12-4 and TRBJ2-7; 9 bases are a match to TRBD2. CDR3 size: 15 residues. Unmatched junction bases numbered 9, after V lost 7 bases and J lost 2 bases. The CDR3 DNA reads TGTGCCAGCACTATGGGGGCTAGCGGGGCCTACGAGCAGTACTTC. Encoded protein: CASTMGASGAYEQYF.

This clonotype was seen at least ten times. The chain combines TRBV7-2 with TRBJ2-7; 11 bases agree with TRBD1. V gave up 5 bases and J gave up 2 bases; unmatched junction bases: 8. The CDR3 totals 16 residues. Germline assignment: CDR1 SGHTA and CDR2 FQGNSA. The chain's CDR3 is CASSPRTGGLTYEQYF. In DNA, the CDR3 is TGTGCCAGCAGCCCGCGGACAGGGGGCTTAACCTACGAGCAGTACTTC.

V gene TRBV7-2 combines with J gene TRBJ2-5; tentatively, D is TRBD2 (6 bases). Germline V gives CDR1 SGHTA, CDR2 FQGNSA. Between the trimmed V and J ends, which lost 3 bases and 9 bases, there was a span of 11 bases. The CDR3 is 12 residues long. For the CDR3, the DNA is TGTGCCAGCAGCTTCTATGGGGAGGCCCAGTACTTC. Protein product: CASSFYGEAQYF.

The V gene is TRBV6-1, the J gene TRBJ2-3; 8 bases are a match to TRBD2. This CDR3 comprises 16 residues. Germline V gene data show CDR1 as MNHNS and CDR2 as SASEGT. With V trimmed by 4 bases and J by 5 bases, 11 bases remained unmatched. CDR3: CASSGTGGLPGDTQYF. The CDR3, as DNA: TGTGCCAGCAGTGGAACGGGAGGGCTTCCTGGAGATACGCAGTATTTT.

The table lists this clonotype with many counts. The chain links TRBV3-1 to TRBJ2-3; the D gene is possibly TRBD1 (5 bases). V lost 3 bases and J lost 2, with 12 bases in between. Per germline, CDR1 LGHDT and CDR2 YNNKEL (reference sequence). This CDR3 is 15 amino acids long. DNA for the CDR3: TGTGCCAGCAGCCAGGGGCAGCTGAACACAGATACGCAGTATTTT. The encoded protein is CASSQGQLNTDTQYF.

This clonotype has more than one count but fewer than ten. The V and J genes are TRBV20-1 and TRBJ2-5; tentative D call: TRBD2 (6 bases). This CDR3 spans 11 amino acids. The V end was cut by 4 bases, the J end by 5 bases, with 8 bases between. Germline assignment: CDR1 DFQATT and CDR2 SNEGSKA (reference sequence). Here the CDR3 DNA reads TGCAGTGCTACCCGGGGGGAGACCCAGTACTTC. Translation: CSATRGETQYF.

V is TRBV12-3 or TRBV12-4 and J is TRBJ2-4; the match to TRBD2 covers 7 bases. The CDR3 is made up of 15 amino acids. After removal of 4 bases from V and 9 bases from J, the junction contained 12 bases not matched to a gene. CDR3: CASSSTSANTAIQYF. DNA for the CDR3: TGTGCCAGCAGTTCCACTAGCGCCAACACAGCCATTCAGTACTTC.

The chain links TRBV7-9 to TRBJ2-1; 7 nucleotides agree with TRBD2. The CDR3 consists of 15 residues. With V trimmed by 5 bases and J by 7 bases, 11 bases remained unmatched. CDR1 is SEHNR and CDR2 is FQNEAQ in the germline V gene (reference sequence). CDR3 region: CASSHPTSQGNEQFF. The CDR3 DNA reads TGTGCCAGCAGCCACCCGACTAGCCAGGGTAATGAGCAGTTCTTC.

The genes are TRBV7-6 and TRBJ1-5; D may be TRBD1 (6 bases). The CDR3 contains 16 residues. Trimming removed 5 bases from V and 3 bases from J, with 17 bases in between. Germline assignment: CDR1 SGHVS and CDR2 FNYEAQ. The CDR3 DNA sequence: TGTGCCAGCAGCCCCCAGCCAGGGGCGGACAATCAGCCCCAGCATTTT. Amino acids: CASSPQPGADNQPQHF. Looking up the rest from reference TRBV7-6 and TRBJ1-5 gives the full variable domain: GAGVSQSPRYKVTKRGQDVALRCDPISGHVSLYWYRQALGQGPEFLTYFNYEAQQDKSGLPNDRFSAERPEGSISTLTIQRTEQRDSAMYRCASSPQPGADNQPQHFGDGTRLSIL.

The rearrangement uses TRBV15 and TRBJ1-1, with 9 positions matching TRBD1. CDR1 is LNHNV, CDR2 YYDKDF, per germline (reference sequence). The CDR3 totals 12 residues. Losses at the gene ends were 10 bases for V and 4 bases for J; bases not matched to a gene: 4. This CDR3 is CAMTGGLTEAFF. CDR3 DNA: TGTGCCATGACAGGGGGTCTCACTGAAGCTTTCTTT.

This chain links TRBV19 with TRBJ2-2; TRBD1 or TRBD2 may be the D gene (5 bases each). Per the germline V gene, CDR1 is LNHDA and CDR2 is SQIVND (reference sequence). This CDR3 contains 15 residues. V was cut by 6 bases and J by 7 bases, with 18 bases left in between. The CDR3 reads CASSPRDPVIGELFF. For the CDR3, the DNA is TGTGCCAGTAGCCCCCGGGACCCCGTCATCGGGGAGCTGTTTTTT.

Turning to this clonotype: An end of the junction differs from the germline gene, which may be a read error. The V gene is TRBV4-1, the J gene TRBJ2-5; TRBD2 matches at 11 bases. CDR1 and CDR2 (germline): MGHRA, YSYEKL. This CDR3 contains 17 residues. The CDR3 nucleotides read TGTGCCAGCAGCCAAGATTGGACTAGCGGGTTTCAAGAGACCCAGTACTTC. Its translation is CASSQDWTSGFQETQYF.